The entry below gives a single T cell receptor beta chain sequence along with its context. Data came from immunoSEQ multiplex PCR; TCRdb stores just in-frame clones and leaves some out. The table lists over a million clones, 96% of them singletons. The sample originates from a study of shared clonotypes between healthy human individuals. CDR1 and CDR2 (germline): MDHEN, SYDVKM. The V end lost 4 bases, the J end lost 10 bases, and 8 bases lay between the germline ends. The length of the CDR3 is 11 residues. V is TRBV28 and J is TRBJ2-1; D is ambiguous. Sequencing was done on a sample of naive CD4+ T cells sorted from blood. Specified subset: CD45RA+ positively selected. The TCR originated in a young man in good health. In DNA, the CDR3 is TGTGCCAGCAGTTACTTCGGGGAGCAGTTCTTC. This gives the protein CASSYFGEQFF.